One and the same sample provided the 21 T cell receptor beta chains below, sequenced in a study of shared clonotypes between healthy human individuals. Sequenced by immunoSEQ multiplex PCR; TCRdb stores in-frame clones only, minus some. The sample holds some 1,100,000 clones; about four fifths are singletons and the top ten take roughly 0.56%. The sequenced sample was memory CD4+ T cells from PBMCs. The sample's subset: CD45RA-negative fraction. The receptors shown here come from a man aged 18 to 35 in good health. Some clones in this sample may be carry-over from other donors' samples.

The gene calls are TRBV27 and TRBJ1-3; unclear D gene. V was pared by 2 bases and J by 0 bases, with 14 bases between. The CDR3 spans 17 residues. The V gene's germline CDR1 is MNHEY and CDR2 SMNVEV (reference sequence). CDR3 bases: TGTGCCAGCAGTTTAACCCCGGCGGGGTCCTCTGGAAACACCATATATTTT. Translating it yields CASSLTPAGSSGNTIYF.

This rearrangement joins TRBV7-9 to TRBJ1-3; D call uncertain. V was shortened by 11 bases and J by 8 bases, with 13 bases between the two germline ends. CDR1 is SEHNR and CDR2 is FQNEAQ in the germline V gene (reference sequence). The CDR3 has 11 residues. The CDR3 DNA sequence: TGTGCCGGCCGCTCTGGGGACACCATATATTTT. Translation gives CAGRSGDTIYF.

In its sample, this clone was seen many times. The chain employs TRBV28 and TRBJ2-7; the D gene is possibly TRBD1 (5 bases). This CDR3 spans 16 amino acids. The V and J ends lost 4 bases and 0 bases respectively, with 16 bases between them. CDR1 and CDR2 (germline): MDHEN, SYDVKM. Written as DNA, the CDR3 is TGTGCCAGCAGTTACAAGTGGACATTGACCTCCTACGAGCAGTACTTC. Its protein is CASSYKWTLTSYEQYF.

V and J are TRBV5-4 and TRBJ2-1; D is possibly TRBD1 (5 bases). CDR3 size: 18 residues. CDR1 SGHNT and CDR2 YYREEE come from the germline V gene (reference sequence). V was trimmed by 4 bases and J by 9 bases, leaving 29 bases between them. Written as DNA, the CDR3 is TGTGCCAGCAGCACGAAAGCCCCCGACCGGATAAATAGGGGTGAGCAGTTCTTC. The encoded protein is CASSTKAPDRINRGEQFF.

This sequence joins TRBV2 and TRBJ2-1; the match to TRBD2 covers 8 bases. V trimming: 6 bases; J trimming: 4 bases; junction bases outside the gene matches: 11. The germline V gene has CDR1 SNHLY and CDR2 FYNNEI. The CDR3 contains 16 residues. CDR3: CASSPSSGILYNEQFF. The CDR3, as DNA: TGTGCCAGCAGCCCCAGTAGCGGGATTTTGTACAATGAGCAGTTCTTC.

V is TRBV11-3 and J is TRBJ2-1; tentatively, D is TRBD2 (6 bases). The CDR3 runs 16 residues. The germline V and J ends were trimmed by 0 bases and 2 bases, with 11 bases remaining between them. Germline V gives CDR1 SGHNT, CDR2 YENEEA. The CDR3: CASSLEGEVAYNEQFF. The CDR3, as DNA: TGTGCCAGCAGCTTAGAGGGGGAGGTTGCCTACAATGAGCAGTTCTTC.

This chain uses TRBV7-9 with TRBJ2-3, with 11 bases aligning to TRBD2. Germline trimming cut 5 bases from V and 4 bases from J; bases unmatched to any gene: 11. The CDR3 runs 17 residues. Per the germline V gene, CDR1 is SEHNR and CDR2 is FQNEAQ (reference sequence). The CDR3 coding sequence is TGTGCCAGCAGCGATAGGACTAGCGGGTCCAGTCCAGATACGCAGTATTTT. It is translated as CASSDRTSGSSPDTQYF.

This rearrangement joins TRBV11-3 to TRBJ2-5, with 11 bases lining up with TRBD2. Germline loops: CDR1 SGHNT, CDR2 YENEEA. The ends lost 5 bases at V and 4 bases at J; junction bases unmatched: 9. The CDR3 loop spans 16 amino acids. The CDR3 reads CASSPGTSGKVETQYF. DNA for the CDR3: TGTGCCAGCAGCCCCGGGACTAGCGGAAAAGTAGAGACCCAGTACTTC.

This rearrangement joins TRBV7-2 to TRBJ2-5; 9 bases align to TRBD1. The ends lost 5 bases at V and 4 bases at J; junction bases unmatched: 11. The CDR3 loop spans 16 amino acids. Germline V gene data show CDR1 as SGHTA and CDR2 as FQGNSA. CDR3 coding DNA: TGTGCCAGCAGCCAACAAGGGGGACAGGGTCGAGAGACCCAGTACTTC. Translated: CASSQQGGQGRETQYF. The whole variable domain, remainder taken from reference TRBV7-2 and TRBJ2-5, is GAGVSQSPSNKVTEKGKDVELRCDPISGHTALYWYRQSLGQGLEFLIYFQGNSAPDKSGLPSDRFSAERTGGSVSTLTIQRTQQEDSAVYLCASSQQGGQGRETQYFGPGTRLLVL.

Here the CDR3 reads CSVGGRARNEQFF. CDR3 nucleotide sequence: TGCAGCGTTGGGGGGCGGGCACGTAATGAGCAGTTCTTC. The chain recombines TRBV29-1 with TRBJ2-1, with D possibly matching TRBD1 (6 bases). There are 13 residues in the CDR3. The germline V and J ends were trimmed by 4 bases and 7 bases, with 14 bases remaining between them. Germline values: CDR1 SQVTM, CDR2 ANQGSEA.

This clone was counted a single time. This sequence joins TRBV15 and TRBJ2-1; the D gene is possibly TRBD1 (5 bases). Deletions cut 1 base from V and 13 bases from J, with 11 bases between. From germline, CDR1 is LNHNV and CDR2 YYDKDF (reference sequence). The CDR3 has 12 amino acids. CDR3 amino acids: CATSRVEGAQFF. CDR3 sequence (DNA): TGTGCCACCAGCAGAGTAGAAGGGGCCCAGTTCTTC.

This clone was seen many times. This chain links TRBV28 with TRBJ2-5; 9 nucleotides line up with TRBD1. Germline CDR1 is MDHEN and CDR2 is SYDVKM. The junction had 10 bases not matched to a gene; V was cut back by 4 bases and J by 7 bases. The CDR3 extends over 15 amino acids. DNA of the CDR3: TGTGCCAGCAGTTCAAGATGGACAGGGGTAATGACCCAGTACTTC. It codes for CASSSRWTGVMTQYF.

The chain recombines TRBV28 with TRBJ1-1; 12 nucleotides match TRBD1. The CDR3 consists of 15 residues. V shed 1 base, J shed 13 bases, and the junction held 10 bases outside the gene matches. The V gene's germline CDR1 is MDHEN and CDR2 SYDVKM. CDR3 region: CASSLSRDRGPYFFF. The CDR3 nucleotides read TGTGCCAGCAGTTTATCCAGGGACAGGGGGCCTTATTTTTTCTTT.

A word on this clone: This clone may be a read error of a much larger clone one base away. Other DNA sequences from this sample encode an identical CDR3 as well. The V and J genes are TRBV7-2 and TRBJ1-3, with no clear D. The V end was cut by 1 base, the J end by 4 bases, with 2 bases between. The CDR3 covers 12 residues. Germline values: CDR1 SGHTA, CDR2 FQGNSA. The CDR3 protein is CASSLGGNTIYF. The DNA of the CDR3 is TGTGCCAGCAGCTTAGGAGGAAACACCATATATTTT.

The chain couples TRBV7-8 to TRBJ1-5; no definite D call. V lost 6 bases to trimming and J lost 5 bases, with 8 bases between them. The CDR3 is 12 residues long. Germline V gene lookup returns CDR1 SGHVS and CDR2 FQNEAQ. In DNA, the CDR3 is TGTGCCAGCAGTCTTGTCGATCAGCCCCAGCATTTT. Protein sequence: CASSLVDQPQHF.

V and J are TRBV5-4 and TRBJ2-7; D is perhaps TRBD1 or TRBD2 (6 bases each). Per germline, CDR1 SGHNT and CDR2 YYREEE (reference sequence). V was cut by 2 bases and J by 3 bases, with 12 bases left in between. The CDR3 loop spans 14 amino acids. CDR3 protein: CASSLRGGNYEQYF. The CDR3 DNA follows: TGTGCCAGCAGCTTAAGAGGGGGGAACTACGAGCAGTACTTC.

The rearrangement links TRBV30 to TRBJ2-1, with D tentatively TRBD2 (5 bases). This CDR3 contains 16 residues. Trimming stripped 0 bases from V and 5 bases from J, with 17 bases between. Looked up from germline, CDR1 is GTSNPN and CDR2 is SVGIG (reference sequence). The CDR3 DNA sequence: TGTGCCTGGAGTGTAGGATCTAGCAGTCTACACAATGAGCAGTTCTTC. Translation: CAWSVGSSSLHNEQFF.

This chain uses TRBV11-2 with TRBJ2-6, with D perhaps TRBD1 (7 bases). CDR3 size: 16 residues. Trimming removed 4 bases from V and 4 bases from J, with 14 bases in between. Germline lookup yields CDR1 SGHAT and CDR2 FQNNGV. CDR3 DNA sequence: TGTGCCAGCAGCTCGGCAGGGGGGTCCGGGGCCAACGTCCTGACTTTC. It encodes CASSSAGGSGANVLTF. Complete variable domain (other parts from reference TRBV11-2 and TRBJ2-6): EAGVAQSPRYKIIEKRQSVAFWCNPISGHATLYWYQQILGQGPKLLIQFQNNGVVDDSQLPKDRFSAERLKGVDSTLKIQPAKLEDSAVYLCASSSAGGSGANVLTFGAGSRLTVL.

This clone was seen just once. The CDR3 sequence is CASSSAGGRGTEAFF. DNA for the CDR3: TGCGCCAGCAGCTCCGCGGGAGGGAGGGGTACTGAAGCTTTCTTT. This sequence joins TRBV5-1 and TRBJ1-1, with a tentative D call TRBD1 (5 bases). This CDR3 contains 15 residues. The V and J ends lost 3 bases and 5 bases respectively, with 17 bases between them. Germline V gives CDR1 SGHRS, CDR2 YFSETQ.

The chain has TRBV7-2 and TRBJ1-5, with D maybe TRBD1 (5 bases). The CDR3 loop spans 16 amino acids. V lost 1 base to trimming and J lost 0 bases, with 10 bases between them. Looked up from germline, CDR1 is SGHTA and CDR2 is FQGNSA. The CDR3 DNA reads TGTGCCAGCAGCTTAGTGGCAGGGAATAGCAATCAGCCCCAGCATTTT. This translates into CASSLVAGNSNQPQHF.

This clone was seen a single time. J is TRBJ1-3 and V is TRBV9; D perhaps matches TRBD1 (6 bases). V was trimmed by 3 bases and J by 8 bases, leaving 18 bases between them. The CDR3 loop spans 15 amino acids. Germline V gene lookup returns CDR1 SGDLS and CDR2 YYNGEE. The CDR3 DNA is TGTGCCAGCAGCGCCACCTCCCCCGCAGGGGACACCATATATTTT. Encoded protein: CASSATSPAGDTIYF.